The present T cell receptor (beta chain) was sequenced within a study of control samples from healthy donors and cancer patients. Repertoires were generated with immunoSEQ multiplex PCR, while TCRdb's copy carries only in-frame clones and drops some. The table has around 170,000 clones, about 91% seen once. The V end was cut by 2 bases, the J end by 4 bases, with 15 bases between. In germline, CDR1 is MNHEY, CDR2 SMNVEV (reference sequence). The length of the CDR3 is 15 residues. This clonotype was obtained from a woman aged 25 to 39 in good health. Material for sequencing was blood. The chain has TRBV27 and TRBJ2-7, with D perhaps matching TRBD2 (7 bases). For the CDR3, the DNA is TGTGCCAGCAGTTTAAGGGGAGGGGGGCCTTACGAGCAGTACGTC. This gives the protein CASSLRGGGPYEQYV.